Listed below are T cell receptor beta chains from one sample, sequenced in a study of blood T cells in healthy people across ages. TCRdb re-called the 5' RACE reads through MiXCR, storing one row per CDR3 protein. Of hundreds of thousands of distinct CDR3 sequences in the sample, around two fifths were seen once. What was sequenced was blood. These receptor sequences come from a man aged 55 to 69 in good health. CDR3s include the opening cysteine and the closing phenylalanine or tryptophan. D genes are given only for firm matches. Some rows mark clone size as missing; the rest say once, few, many or name a class of expanded clone.

abundance | j_gene | v_gene | d_gene | CDR3nt | CDR3aa
NA | TRBJ1-4 | TRBV25-1 | NA | TGTGCCAGCAGTGAATGGGGTAGAACTAATGGAAAACTGTTTTTT | CASSEWGRTNGKLFF
few | TRBJ2-1 | TRBV5-1 | TRBD2 | TGCGCCAGTACTATTGCGGGGGGTTCCAATGAGCAGTTCTTC | CASTIAGGSNEQFF
few | TRBJ2-5 | TRBV2 | TRBD2 | TGTGCCTGCAGGGTCCGCGGGGGGGCTCAAGAGACCCAGTACTTC | CACRVRGGAQETQYF
few | TRBJ2-3 | TRBV5-1 | NA | TGCGCCAGCAGCTTGGAACCGGCAACAGATACGCAGTATTTT | CASSLEPATDTQYF
NA | TRBJ2-7 | TRBV7-9 | NA | TGTGCCAGCAGCTTAACCCTGGGACGGAGGACCTACGAGCAGTACTTC | CASSLTLGRRTYEQYF
NA | TRBJ2-5 | TRBV6-5 | NA | TGTGCCAGCAGTCATAGTCTCCGGGAGACCCAGTACTTC | CASSHSLRETQYF
NA | TRBJ1-5 | TRBV7-6 | NA | TGTGCCAGCAGCTTAGCGCCAGGGTGGCAGCCCCAGCATTTT | CASSLAPGWQPQHF
NA | TRBJ2-3 | TRBV6-2/TRBV6-3 | NA | TGTGCCAGCAGTTATTTGCGGATGAGCACAGATACGCAGTATTTT | CASSYLRMSTDTQYF
NA | TRBJ1-1 | TRBV28 | NA | TGTGCCAGCAGACCTTTAACCACTGAAGCTTTCTTT | CASRPLTTEAFF
few | TRBJ2-3 | TRBV10-3 | NA | TGTGCCATCAGTGAGTCGACGACAGAAGGTGGTCGAGATACGCAGTATTTT | CAISESTTEGGRDTQYF
few | TRBJ2-4 | TRBV28 | TRBD1 | TGTGCCAGCAGTTTAGGGGACAGAGTGACCAAAAACATTCAGTACTTC | CASSLGDRVTKNIQYF
few | TRBJ2-7 | TRBV27 | TRBD2 | TGTGCCAGCAGTTTCACACTAGCGGGGGGGAGCTCCTACGAGCAGTACTTC | CASSFTLAGGSSYEQYF
NA | TRBJ2-7 | TRBV12-3/TRBV12-4 | NA | TGTGCCAGCAAGGGGACCCTAACCTCCTACGAGCAGTACTTC | CASKGTLTSYEQYF
NA | TRBJ2-7 | TRBV28 | NA | TGTGCCAGCAGTCCGAACAGGTTTTGGGAGCAGTACTTC | CASSPNRFWEQYF
once | TRBJ2-1 | TRBV2 | NA | TGTGCCAGCAGCGGAATACGCAGGTCCAATGAGCAGTTCTTC | CASSGIRRSNEQFF
once | TRBJ1-5 | TRBV6-6 | TRBD1 | TGTGCCAGCAGTTTCCCAGGACAGGGGGTCAATCAGCCCCGGCATTTT | CASSFPGQGVNQPRHF
NA | TRBJ1-1 | TRBV5-1 | NA | TGCGCCAGCAGCCCCCTGGAGGGACGGCCGAGAGGAGCTTTCTTT | CASSPLEGRPRGAFF
few | TRBJ2-3 | TRBV28 | NA | TGTGCCAGCAGTTTCCGACAGCAACTTCACCGCACAGATACGCAGTATTTT | CASSFRQQLHRTDTQYF
NA | TRBJ2-7 | TRBV2 | NA | TGTGCCAGCGCTCCCCTGACAGCCTCCTACGGGCAGTACTTC | CASAPLTASYGQYF
NA | TRBJ1-5 | TRBV6-5 | TRBD1 | TGTGCCACCAGTCCGGGACAGGGCTATCAGCCCCAGCATTTT | CATSPGQGYQPQHF
few | TRBJ2-1 | TRBV2 | TRBD1 | TGTGCCAGCAGTACTTCAGACAGGGGGAATGAGCAGTTCTTC | CASSTSDRGNEQFF
NA | TRBJ2-5 | TRBV12-3/TRBV12-4 | TRBD2 | TGTGCCAGCAGTGGCCATACTAGCGGGGGGCGGGGGACCCAGTACTTC | CASSGHTSGGRGTQYF
NA | TRBJ2-7 | TRBV18 | NA | TGTGCCAGCTCACCACCAGTTGTGGGGTACGAGCAGTACTTC | CASSPPVVGYEQYF
NA | TRBJ1-4 | TRBV3-1 | NA | TGTGCCAGCAGCCACAGGGTGCTCGGGTCAACTAATGAAAAACTGTTTTTT | CASSHRVLGSTNEKLFF
NA | TRBJ2-5 | TRBV5-1 | TRBD1 | TGCGCCAGCAGCTCCCGGGACAGTTGGGAGCAGTACTTC | CASSSRDSWEQYF
NA | TRBJ1-2 | TRBV5-6 | NA | TGTGCCAGCAGCTGGGGTCGGCTTAACTATGGCTACACCTTC | CASSWGRLNYGYTF
NA | TRBJ2-5 | TRBV29-1 | TRBD2 | TGCAGCGTTAGAGGGACTAGCGGGGGAGAAGAGACCCAGTACTTC | CSVRGTSGGEETQYF
NA | TRBJ2-1 | TRBV7-6 | NA | TGTGCCAGCAGCTTAGTGGGGACCTACTCCTACAATGAGCAGTTCTTC | CASSLVGTYSYNEQFF
NA | TRBJ2-7 | TRBV21-1 | NA | TGTGCCAGCAGCAAAAGGCTAACACCACGACGTATAATCGGGGTATGGCCCTACGAGCAGTACTTC | CASSKRLTPRRIIGVWPYEQYF
NA | TRBJ2-3 | TRBV9 | NA | TGTGCCAGCAGCGGAGGGGGCGGGGGGACCACCTACACAGATACGCAGTATTTT | CASSGGGGGTTYTDTQYF
NA | TRBJ1-5 | TRBV7-9 | TRBD1 | TGTGCCAGCAGCACGGACAGGGTCCCTAATCAGCCCCAGCATTTT | CASSTDRVPNQPQHF
few | TRBJ1-1 | TRBV20-1 | NA | TGCAGTGCTAGGGGGAGGGTGACTATGAACACTGAAGCTTTCTTT | CSARGRVTMNTEAFF
few | TRBJ1-2 | TRBV7-2 | NA | TGTGCCAGCAGCTTAGCGCTTTCGTCCAGAGTGGGGGATGGCTACACCTTC | CASSLALSSRVGDGYTF
NA | TRBJ2-1 | TRBV5-1 | TRBD1 | TGCGCCAGCAGCAAGGGACAGGGGGTCTTCTACAATGAGCAGTTCTTC | CASSKGQGVFYNEQFF
NA | TRBJ2-7 | TRBV13 | TRBD2 | TGTGCCAGCAGCCAAGACATCGGACTAGCGGGGGCCTACGAGCAGTACTTC | CASSQDIGLAGAYEQYF
few | TRBJ1-1 | TRBV7-2 | NA | TGTGCCAGCAGCTTAGGCCCTGCCTCCGTTGCTTTCTTT | CASSLGPASVAFF
NA | TRBJ2-1 | TRBV20-1 | NA | TGCAGTGCGAACCCCCTTAAACACCCCTACAATGAGCAGTTCTTC | CSANPLKHPYNEQFF